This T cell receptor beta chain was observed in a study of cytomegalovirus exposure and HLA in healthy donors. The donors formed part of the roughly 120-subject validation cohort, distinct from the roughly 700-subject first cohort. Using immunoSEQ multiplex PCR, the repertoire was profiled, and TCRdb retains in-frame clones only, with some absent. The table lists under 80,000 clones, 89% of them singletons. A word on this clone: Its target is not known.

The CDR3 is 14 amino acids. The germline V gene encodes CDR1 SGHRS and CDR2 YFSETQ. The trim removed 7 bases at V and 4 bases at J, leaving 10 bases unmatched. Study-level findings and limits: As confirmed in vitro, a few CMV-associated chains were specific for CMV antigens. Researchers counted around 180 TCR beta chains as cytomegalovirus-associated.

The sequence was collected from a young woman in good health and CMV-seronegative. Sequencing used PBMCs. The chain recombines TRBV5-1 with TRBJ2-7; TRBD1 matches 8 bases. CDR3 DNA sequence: TGCGCCAGCTCTCAAGACAGGGGCGGGTACGAGCAGTACTTC. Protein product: CASSQDRGGYEQYF.